Listed below are T cell receptor beta chains from one sample, sequenced in a study of blood T cells in healthy people across ages. Each CDR3 protein gets one entry after TCRdb re-called the 5' RACE reads with MiXCR. The sample lists about 730,000 distinct CDR3 sequences; approximately 43% were seen once. Sequencing input: blood. These receptors came from a woman aged 60-75 years in good health. The CDR3 runs from the conserved cysteine through the conserved F or W. The order of the fields is clone size, D gene, J gene, V gene, CDR3 DNA, CDR3 protein. The D gene is left open where the match is weak. Size is omitted from some rows. Given values are once, few, many or a class for expanded clones.

clone size: few; D gene: TRBD2; J gene: TRBJ2-3; V gene: TRBV12-3/TRBV12-4; CDR3 DNA: TGTGCCAGCAGTCCTACCCTCGGACTAGCGGGAGTCGCAGATACGCAGTATTTT; CDR3 protein: CASSPTLGLAGVADTQYF
clone size: NA; D gene: NA; J gene: TRBJ1-1; V gene: TRBV6-5; CDR3 DNA: TGTGCCAGCAGAAGTTTCTGGGGCACTGAAGCTTTCTTT; CDR3 protein: CASRSFWGTEAFF
clone size: NA; D gene: NA; J gene: TRBJ2-7; V gene: TRBV7-2; CDR3 DNA: TGTGCCAGCAGCCTAGCCCCAGCGGGTGACGCCTACGAGCAGTACTTC; CDR3 protein: CASSLAPAGDAYEQYF
clone size: NA; D gene: TRBD1; J gene: TRBJ2-7; V gene: TRBV20-1; CDR3 DNA: TGCAGTGCAAGACAGGGCGAGGGCACACGGGGTCGCAATGAGCGGTACTTC; CDR3 protein: CSARQGEGTRGRNERYF
clone size: NA; D gene: NA; J gene: TRBJ1-2; V gene: TRBV5-5; CDR3 DNA: TGTGCCAGCAGCTTGTATCAGGGAGAGAGGGGCTACACCTTC; CDR3 protein: CASSLYQGERGYTF
clone size: many; D gene: TRBD1; J gene: TRBJ2-1; V gene: TRBV28; CDR3 DNA: TGTGCCAGCACCCCTCCGGGACAGGGGGCGTTCGAGCAGTTCTTC; CDR3 protein: CASTPPGQGAFEQFF
clone size: NA; D gene: NA; J gene: TRBJ2-7; V gene: TRBV6-1; CDR3 DNA: TGTGCCAGCAAGGTAGCAGCCTACTCCTACAGTGAGCAGTACTTC; CDR3 protein: CASKVAAYSYSEQYF
clone size: few; D gene: NA; J gene: TRBJ2-1; V gene: TRBV27; CDR3 DNA: TGTGCCAGCGGATACAGGGTTTTTGAGTTCTTC; CDR3 protein: CASGYRVFEFF
clone size: few; D gene: NA; J gene: TRBJ2-1; V gene: TRBV2; CDR3 DNA: TGTGCCAGCAGTGAACGGCAGCTAAGCTCCTACAATGAGCAGTTCTTC; CDR3 protein: CASSERQLSSYNEQFF
clone size: NA; D gene: NA; J gene: TRBJ1-2; V gene: TRBV3-1; CDR3 DNA: TGTGCCAGCAGCCAAGATCTAACTGAGTATGGCTACACCTTC; CDR3 protein: CASSQDLTEYGYTF
clone size: NA; D gene: NA; J gene: TRBJ2-7; V gene: TRBV30; CDR3 DNA: TGTGCCTGCACTAACAGGGAGCACTACGAGCAGTACTTC; CDR3 protein: CACTNREHYEQYF
clone size: few; D gene: TRBD1; J gene: TRBJ1-4; V gene: TRBV2; CDR3 DNA: TGTGCCAGCAGTGAGACGACAGGGGAAGGGGTGAGGAGTGAAAAACTGTTTTTT; CDR3 protein: CASSETTGEGVRSEKLFF
clone size: NA; D gene: TRBD1; J gene: TRBJ1-2; V gene: TRBV12-3/TRBV12-4; CDR3 DNA: TGTGCCAGCAGTAGGACAGGAGCCATGGGATATGGCTACACCTTC; CDR3 protein: CASSRTGAMGYGYTF
clone size: NA; D gene: NA; J gene: TRBJ2-5; V gene: TRBV5-1; CDR3 DNA: TGCGCCAGCAGTAAGGGGTACCAAGAGACCCAGTACTTC; CDR3 protein: CASSKGYQETQYF
clone size: NA; D gene: TRBD2; J gene: TRBJ2-7; V gene: TRBV5-1; CDR3 DNA: TGCGCCAGCAGCTTGGTGGCTAGCGGGAGATTCCCGAGCTCCTACAATGAGCAGTACTTC; CDR3 protein: CASSLVASGRFPSSYNEQYF
clone size: NA; D gene: NA; J gene: TRBJ2-6; V gene: TRBV5-1; CDR3 DNA: TGCGCCAGCAGCTTGGACGGCGTGGCGGCAGCTGGGGCCAACGTCCTGACTTTC; CDR3 protein: CASSLDGVAAAGANVLTF
clone size: few; D gene: NA; J gene: TRBJ2-7; V gene: TRBV6-2/TRBV6-3; CDR3 DNA: TGTGCCAGCAGTTACATGGCCGGGTCTCTCTACGAGCAGTACTTC; CDR3 protein: CASSYMAGSLYEQYF
clone size: NA; D gene: TRBD1; J gene: TRBJ2-5; V gene: TRBV5-1; CDR3 DNA: TGCGCCAGCACATACACGACAGGGTACCAAGAGACCCAGTACTTC; CDR3 protein: CASTYTTGYQETQYF
clone size: NA; D gene: TRBD1; J gene: TRBJ2-4; V gene: TRBV20-1; CDR3 DNA: TGCGGTGCTAGGGGACAGCCGAAAAACATTCAGTACTTC; CDR3 protein: CGARGQPKNIQYF
clone size: NA; D gene: NA; J gene: TRBJ2-1; V gene: TRBV21-1; CDR3 DNA: TGTGCCAGCAGCAAAATTGATGCCGACAATGAGCAGTTCTTC; CDR3 protein: CASSKIDADNEQFF
clone size: few; D gene: NA; J gene: TRBJ2-5; V gene: TRBV7-2; CDR3 DNA: TGTGCCAGCAGCGCCAACACCAAAGAGACCCAGTACTTC; CDR3 protein: CASSANTKETQYF
clone size: NA; D gene: TRBD1; J gene: TRBJ2-1; V gene: TRBV5-1; CDR3 DNA: TGCGCCAGCAGCTTGGCCCTCGGGACAGGTGCAACCTACAATGAGCAGTTCTTC; CDR3 protein: CASSLALGTGATYNEQFF
clone size: NA; D gene: NA; J gene: TRBJ2-7; V gene: TRBV2; CDR3 DNA: TGTGCCAGCAGGGCCGGGACAACGTACGAGCAGTACTTC; CDR3 protein: CASRAGTTYEQYF
clone size: once; D gene: NA; J gene: TRBJ1-5; V gene: TRBV4-2; CDR3 DNA: TGTGCCAGCAACCAAGACCGGGGGTATCAGCCCCAGCATTTT; CDR3 protein: CASNQDRGYQPQHF
clone size: NA; D gene: TRBD2; J gene: TRBJ2-7; V gene: TRBV7-9; CDR3 DNA: TGTGCCAGCAGCCAAGGCAGCGGGAGAGCGCGCGAGCAGTACTTC; CDR3 protein: CASSQGSGRAREQYF
clone size: NA; D gene: NA; J gene: TRBJ1-5; V gene: TRBV12-3/TRBV12-4; CDR3 DNA: TGTGCCAGCTCCTCAGAAGGATATCAGCCCCAGCATTTT; CDR3 protein: CASSSEGYQPQHF